This TCR beta chain was recovered during a study of blood T cells in healthy people across ages. Study information: Template-switching capture recovered about one barcoded beta molecule per two T cells.

There were at least 6 micrograms of total RNA extracted from every sample. V lost 5 bases to trimming and J lost 4 bases, with 16 bases between them. Germline-derived CDR1 and CDR2 are SGHRS and YFSETQ. The CDR3 runs 14 residues. Primed by a sample-barcoded 5' primer and a J-beta primer mix, a second PCR proceeded for about 7 to 11 cycles. Using its own MiXCR run on the 5' RACE reads, TCRdb lists one record per CDR3 protein. The table shows about 640,000 distinct CDR3 sequences, with roughly 31% occurring only once. This clonotype showed up just a few times. V usage is TRBV5-1 and J usage is TRBJ2-7, with D possibly matching TRBD2 (7 bases). Sequencing was carried out using blood. The receptor was derived from a woman of 80 years or more in good health. The CDR3 bases are TGCGCCAGCAGTGGGTCAAGGGGGGGTTACGAGCAGTACTTC. Protein: CASSGSRGGYEQYF.